This entry lists 15 T cell receptor beta chains sequenced from one sample in a study of T cells in narcolepsy. The repertoire was sequenced with immunoSEQ multiplex PCR; TCRdb's copy has only in-frame clones and lacks some. The repertoire holds approximately 35,000 clones, about 90% seen once, with about 0.79% in the top ten. Sequenced: CD45RA- memory CD4+ T cells from PBMCs. These receptors were obtained from a human donor with narcolepsy.

The gene calls are TRBV5-6 and TRBJ2-7; D may match TRBD1 or TRBD2 (6 bases each). Germline CDR1 is SGHDT and CDR2 is YYEEEE. The CDR3 is 14 amino acids. The V and J ends lost 4 bases and 4 bases respectively, with 15 bases between them. CDR3: CASSPGAGLYEQYF. CDR3 sequence (DNA): TGTGCCAGCAGCCCGGGGGCAGGACTGTACGAGCAGTACTTC.

The gene calls are TRBV9 and TRBJ1-5, with D unclear. This CDR3 is 15 amino acids long. CDR1 and CDR2 from the germline V gene are SGDLS and YYNGEE. Trimming removed 4 bases at V and 2 bases at J, with 13 bases between. CDR3 residues: CASSQGPTGNQPQHF. The CDR3, as DNA: TGTGCCAGCAGCCAAGGTCCAACTGGCAATCAGCCCCAGCATTTT.

V usage is TRBV29-1 and J usage is TRBJ2-5, with TRBD1 matching 10 bases. The CDR3 length is 14 residues. The V segment lost 7 bases and the J segment 5 bases; nucleotides outside the gene matches: 10. Germline loops: CDR1 SQVTM, CDR2 ANQGSEA. CDR3 amino acids: CSGQGQGSGETQYF. Written as DNA, the CDR3 is TGCAGCGGGCAGGGACAGGGGTCCGGGGAGACCCAGTACTTC. Supplemented by reference TRBV29-1 and TRBJ2-5, the full variable domain reads SAVISQKPSRDICQRGTSLTIQCQVDSQVTMMFWYRQQPGQSLTLIATANQGSEATYESGFVIDKFPISRPNLTFSTLTVSNMSPEDSSIYLCSGQGQGSGETQYFGPGTRLLVL.

This clone showed up just once. This rearrangement joins TRBV7-2 to TRBJ2-5; TRBD1 or TRBD2 may be the D gene (7 bases each). CDR3 size: 15 residues. The V gene lost 4 bases and the J gene lost 0 bases, with 12 bases spanning the gap. Germline V gives CDR1 SGHTA, CDR2 FQGNSA. The CDR3 DNA is TGTGCCAGCAGCTACAGGGGACTAAACCAAGAGACCCAGTACTTC. It specifies CASSYRGLNQETQYF. The full variable domain, its missing parts supplied by reference TRBV7-2 and TRBJ2-5, is GAGVSQSPSNKVTEKGKDVELRCDPISGHTALYWYRQSLGQGLEFLIYFQGNSAPDKSGLPSDRFSAERTGGSVSTLTIQRTQQEDSAVYLCASSYRGLNQETQYFGPGTRLLVL.

V and J are TRBV9 and TRBJ2-7; 14 bases fit TRBD2. This CDR3 has 15 amino acids. The J segment lost 4 bases and the V segment lost 3 bases, leaving 3 bases of the junction unmatched. Germline V gene lookup returns CDR1 SGDLS and CDR2 YYNGEE. The CDR3 spells CASSAGLAGVYEQYF. For the CDR3, the DNA is TGTGCCAGCAGCGCGGGACTAGCGGGAGTGTACGAGCAGTACTTC.

This chain links TRBV19 with TRBJ1-2; TRBD1 aligns across 10 bases. From germline, CDR1 is LNHDA and CDR2 SQIVND (reference sequence). This CDR3 comprises 15 residues. The trim removed 6 bases at V and 4 bases at J, leaving 8 bases unmatched. The CDR3 sequence is CASSTDRGLGYGYTF. The DNA of the CDR3 is TGTGCCAGTAGCACAGACAGGGGGCTTGGCTATGGCTACACCTTC.

This rearrangement joins TRBV2 to TRBJ2-7; 8 nucleotides align to TRBD2. J gave up 6 bases and V 7 bases, and 14 bases lay outside the gene matches. There are 15 residues in the CDR3. Germline-derived CDR1 and CDR2 are SNHLY and FYNNEI. The CDR3 bases are TGTGCCAGCAAAGTATCTTCCCTAGCGGGCGTCGAGCAGTACTTC. Protein: CASKVSSLAGVEQYF.

V usage is TRBV9 and J usage is TRBJ2-3, with D tentatively TRBD2 (6 bases). CDR1 and CDR2 from the germline V gene are SGDLS and YYNGEE. The V end was cut by 0 bases, the J end by 4 bases, with 9 bases between. The CDR3 consists of 14 residues. DNA for the CDR3: TGTGCCAGCAGCGTAGGGGGGGTAGCAGATACGCAGTATTTT. This encodes CASSVGGVADTQYF.

CDR3 in amino acids: CASSEQRNTEAFF. The CDR3, as DNA: TGTGCCAGTAGTGAGCAGAGGAACACTGAAGCTTTCTTT. This chain links TRBV19 with TRBJ1-1; no firm D call. From germline, CDR1 is LNHDA and CDR2 SQIVND (reference sequence). The CDR3 is made up of 13 amino acids. V lost 5 bases and J lost 1, with 8 bases in between.

The chain joins TRBV6-1 to TRBJ1-2; D is undetermined. The CDR3 runs to 17 residues. Germline V CDR1 and CDR2: MNHNS, SASEGT. V gave up 4 bases and J gave up 4 bases, with 22 bases separating them. DNA for the CDR3: TGTGCCAGCAGTGCGATTGGCCCTATGCGAAAGACCTATGGCTACACCTTC. Its protein is CASSAIGPMRKTYGYTF.

The chain carries TRBV2 and TRBJ2-5; D ambiguous. Trimming took 2 bases from V and 5 from J, leaving 9 bases between them. CDR1 and CDR2 from the germline V gene are SNHLY and FYNNEI. The CDR3 extends over 13 amino acids. The CDR3 sequence is CASSENKWETQYF. DNA of the CDR3: TGTGCCAGCAGTGAAAATAAGTGGGAGACCCAGTACTTC. Variable domain in full (rest from reference TRBV2 and TRBJ2-5): EPEVTQTPSHQVTQMGQEVILRCVPISNHLYFYWYRQILGQKVEFLVSFYNNEISEKSEIFDDQFSVERPDGSNFTLKIRSTKLEDSAMYFCASSENKWETQYFGPGTRLLVL.

The chain has TRBV6-5 and TRBJ1-2; D is unclear. The CDR3 covers 13 residues. With 6 bases removed from V and 5 bases from J, the gap between germline ends came to 13 bases. Germline loops: CDR1 MNHEY, CDR2 SVGAGI. CDR3 nucleotides: TGTGCCAGCAGCTTAGATGGGTTTTATGGCTACACCTTC. Its protein product is CASSLDGFYGYTF.

This clone was counted a few times. J is TRBJ2-3 and V is TRBV2, with TRBD1 as a possible D gene (5 bases). The CDR3 totals 16 residues. CDR1 SNHLY and CDR2 FYNNEI come from the germline V gene. Trimming took 2 bases from V and 0 from J, leaving 12 bases between them. The CDR3 here is CASSEQGRPSTDTQYF. In nucleotides, the CDR3 is TGTGCCAGCAGTGAACAGGGCCGACCCAGCACAGATACGCAGTATTTT.

J is TRBJ2-3 and V is TRBV4-1; 8 bases align to TRBD1. The V and J ends lost 3 bases and 2 bases, in that order; junction bases with no gene match: 7. Per the germline V gene, CDR1 is MGHRA and CDR2 is YSYEKL. There are 16 residues in the CDR3. The CDR3 region has the DNA TGCGCCAGCAGCCAGGACAGGGCGTCCTCCACAGATACGCAGTATTTT. This codes for CASSQDRASSTDTQYF.

In nucleotides, the CDR3 is TGTGCCAGCAGTTTGTACAGGGGGCTCGGAAACACCATATATTTT. Translating gives CASSLYRGLGNTIYF. The chain is built from TRBV28 and TRBJ1-3, with 9 positions matching TRBD1. The CDR3 contains 15 residues. Germline V gene sequence: CDR1 MDHEN, CDR2 SYDVKM. Unmatched junction bases numbered 4, after V lost 3 bases and J lost 4 bases.